This entry features one T cell receptor (beta chain) sequence. The CDR3 spans 14 residues. Trimming took off 4 bases at V and 2 bases at J, with 10 bases between the two ends. The germline CDR1 and CDR2 sequences are LGHNA and YSLEER. These data are taken from a study of blood T cell repertoires in COVID-19. Study-wide background: Sites across the United States, Italy and Spain contributed samples from acute and convalescent COVID-19. PBMCs, B-cell-depleted T cells, or T cells provided the cDNA or gDNA that made up the material.

Some clones are missing from TCRdb's copy, which holds only in-frame ones; the method was immunoSEQ multiplex PCR. The repertoire holds over 90,000 clones, with roughly 70% as singletons. J is TRBJ2-3 and V is TRBV4-3; D is unclear. The receptor comes from a man in his 70s with COVID-19, enrolled during active disease. Input material: peripheral blood. CDR3 bases: TGCGCCAGCAGCCTCCCCGGTTCCACAGATACGCAGTATTTT. The encoded protein is CASSLPGSTDTQYF.